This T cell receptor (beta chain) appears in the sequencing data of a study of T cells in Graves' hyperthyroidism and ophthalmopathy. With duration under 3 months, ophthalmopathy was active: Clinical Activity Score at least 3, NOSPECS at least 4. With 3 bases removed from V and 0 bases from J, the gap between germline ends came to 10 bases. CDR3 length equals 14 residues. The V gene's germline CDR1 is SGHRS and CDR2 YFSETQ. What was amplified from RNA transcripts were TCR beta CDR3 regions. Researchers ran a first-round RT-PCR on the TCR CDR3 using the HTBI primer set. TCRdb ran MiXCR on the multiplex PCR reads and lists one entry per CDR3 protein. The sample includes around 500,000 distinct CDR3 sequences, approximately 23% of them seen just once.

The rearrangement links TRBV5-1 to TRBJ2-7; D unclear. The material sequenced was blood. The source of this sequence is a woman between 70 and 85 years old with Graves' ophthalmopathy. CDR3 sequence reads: CASSSQLSSYEQYF. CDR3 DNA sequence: TGCGCCAGCAGCTCCCAACTCAGCTCCTACGAGCAGTACTTC.